These 5 T cell receptor beta chains were sequenced from one sample in a study of long-term antiretroviral therapy in people with HIV. Version v3.0 of the immunoSEQ assay ran at survey level. Measured with immunoSEQ multiplex PCR; TCRdb has only the in-frame clones, and not every one. The sample has around 13,000 clones, 70% to 85% seen once; the top ten hold around 7.2%. The sequencing here drew on unsorted PBMCs, taken 0.4 years after starting antiretroviral therapy. Every receptor here comes from a man younger than 40 with HIV.

This clone was seen more than once but under ten times. The rearrangement joins TRBV2 to TRBJ2-1; weak D call: TRBD2 (6 bases). The CDR3 sequence is 16 residues long. Trimming removed 2 bases at V and 1 base at J, with 12 bases between. Germline V gives CDR1 SNHLY, CDR2 FYNNEI. CDR3 amino acids: CASSESAGSSYNEQFF. The CDR3 bases are TGTGCCAGCAGTGAATCGGCGGGGTCTTCCTACAATGAGCAGTTCTTC. The complete variable domain, with remaining parts taken from reference TRBV2 and TRBJ2-1, reads EPEVTQTPSHQVTQMGQEVILRCVPISNHLYFYWYRQILGQKVEFLVSFYNNEISEKSEIFDDQFSVERPDGSNFTLKIRSTKLEDSAMYFCASSESAGSSYNEQFFGPGTRLTVL.

The table lists this clone with a count of one. The V call is TRBV19, the J call TRBJ2-5; D is tentatively TRBD1 or TRBD2 (5 bases each). Germline V gene lookup returns CDR1 LNHDA and CDR2 SQIVND (reference sequence). The V gene lost 3 bases and the J gene lost 2 bases, with 7 bases spanning the gap. This CDR3 has 13 amino acids. In DNA, the CDR3 is TGTGCCAGTAGTATGGGGGTGCAAGAGACCCAGTACTTC. It encodes CASSMGVQETQYF.

The V call is TRBV5-1, the J call TRBJ2-3; 7 bases are a match to TRBD1. V shed 0 bases and J 2 bases; nucleotides not matched to a gene: 6. The CDR3 consists of 16 residues. CDR1 is SGHRS and CDR2 is YFSETQ in the germline V gene. The CDR3, as DNA: TGCGCCAGCAGCTTGGGGGGACAGACCCTCACAGATACGCAGTATTTT. This codes for CASSLGGQTLTDTQYF.

This clone was seen once. The chain carries TRBV6-1 and TRBJ2-1, with TRBD1 matching over 8 bases. CDR1 is MNHNS, CDR2 SASEGT, per germline. The junction had 6 bases not matched to a gene; V was cut back by 6 bases and J by 8 bases. The CDR3 runs 13 residues. The CDR3 bases are TGTGCCAGCAGCTTACTGGACAGGGATGAGCAGTTCTTC. Translating gives CASSLLDRDEQFF.

This chain uses TRBV7-9 with TRBJ2-7; 9 nucleotides match TRBD1. V dropped 1 base and J dropped 1; count of bases not matched to a gene: 2. Germline CDR1 is SEHNR and CDR2 is FQNEAQ (reference sequence). There are 15 residues in the CDR3. CDR3 DNA: TGTGCCAGCAGCTTAGAGACAGGGGGGTCCTACGAGCAGTACTTC. Translated, it gives CASSLETGGSYEQYF.